This T cell receptor beta chain was sequenced for a study of identifying expanded T cells in peripheral blood. Data came from immunoSEQ multiplex PCR; TCRdb stores just in-frame clones and leaves some out. The table records about 100,000 clones, approximately 88% of them present only once. No infections or other immune events were documented during collection. This clone is a singleton in its sample. The antigen is undetermined. Study observations and caveats: Over approximately two and four weeks, about 16.4 and 19 clones changed, versus 1.2 between replicates. Variance in clone template counts between roughly 2-week samples significantly increased with total template count across all healthy donors.

This TCR derives from a person aged 18-70 years in good health. The sequencing input was blood.

The CDR3 reads CSVEVSPGEKLFF. CDR3 nucleotide sequence: TGCAGCGTTGAAGTTTCACCGGGCGAAAAACTGTTTTTT. The chain employs TRBV29-1 and TRBJ1-4; D is unclear. Germline assignment: CDR1 SQVTM and CDR2 ANQGSEA. The V end lost 1 base, the J end lost 8 bases, and 11 bases lay between the germline ends. The CDR3 contains 13 residues.